This entry lists 30 T cell receptor beta chains sequenced from one sample in a study of tumor and adjacent non-tumor tissue in lung cancer. TCRbeta libraries were built with three rounds of nested PCR, modified from ARM-PCR. A single record per CDR3 protein comes from TCRdb applying MiXCR to the multiplex PCR reads. There are approximately 120,000 distinct CDR3 sequences in the sample; roughly two thirds occur only once, and 15% to 20% lies in the top ten. This sample's RNA came from whole unsorted tissue. Distant lung tissue was collected more than 3 cm away from the tumor edge. The sample was distant non-tumor lung tissue. These receptors all come from a man aged 60 to 69 with non-small cell lung cancer.

On this clonotype: One end of the junction varies from germline; a read error may be responsible. The chain carries TRBV4-2 and TRBJ2-3; TRBD1 matches 10 bases. CDR1 and CDR2 from the germline V gene are LGHNA and YNFKEQ. The CDR3 loop spans 17 amino acids. The CDR3 region has the DNA TGTGCCAGCGGCCAAGAGGGGACAGGGGTGGTCACAGATACGCAGTATTTT. Translating gives CASGQEGTGVVTDTQYF.

The CDR3 nucleotides are TGCAGCGTTCGAATGGGGGGGGTCTATGGCTACACCTTC. It yields the protein CSVRMGGVYGYTF. The V and J genes are TRBV29-1 and TRBJ1-2; TRBD1 might be the D (5 bases). Germline CDR1 SQVTM, CDR2 ANQGSEA. This CDR3 has 13 amino acids. Deletions cut 5 bases from V and 4 bases from J, with 14 bases between. Full variable domain (rest looked up from reference TRBV29-1 and TRBJ1-2): SAVISQKPSRDICQRGTSLTIQCQVDSQVTMMFWYRQQPGQSLTLIATANQGSEATYESGFVIDKFPISRPNLTFSTLTVSNMSPEDSSIYLCSVRMGGVYGYTFGSGTRLTVV.

Points on this clonotype: Just one base apart from a much larger clone, this may be a read error. Because it lacks the conserved phenylalanine or tryptophan at the end, this CDR3 is likely a read error. The rearrangement links TRBV5-6 to TRBJ1-5; 8 positions match TRBD1. Germline V gene lookup returns CDR1 SGHDT and CDR2 YYEEEE. The CDR3 is 15 residues long. With 4 bases clipped from V and 4 bases from J, the junction kept 7 bases outside the gene matches. The CDR3, as DNA: TGTGCCAGCAGCCTCGGACAGGGCAAAAATCAGCCCCAGCATGTT. Translated: CASSLGQGKNQPQHV.

V gene TRBV28 combines with J gene TRBJ1-1; D not resolved. The CDR3 consists of 16 residues. V lost 1 base and J 4 bases, leaving 16 bases between the germline ends. The germline gives CDR1 MDHEN, CDR2 SYDVKM. For the CDR3, the DNA is TGTGCCAGCAGTTTATCGGGCCCAAGGGCGGGCACTGAAGCTTTCTTT. Protein product: CASSLSGPRAGTEAFF.

Notes on this clonotype: One end of the junction is discordant with germline, which a read error may explain. V usage is TRBV10-3 and J usage is TRBJ1-1; 7 bases line up with TRBD1. The V gene's germline CDR1 is ENHRY and CDR2 SYGVKD. CDR3 length: 12 amino acids. The CDR3 nucleotides read TGTGCCTTCAGGGGGATGAACATTGAAGCTTTCTTT. This encodes CAFRGMNIEAFF.

There are a few counts of this clonotype. The J gene is TRBJ2-5, the V gene TRBV20-1; possibly TRBD2 for D (7 bases). From germline, CDR1 is DFQATT and CDR2 SNEGSKA (reference sequence). Trimming stripped 4 bases from V and 5 bases from J, with 14 bases between. CDR3 length: 13 amino acids. The CDR3 spells CSANLRGGETQYF. CDR3 bases: TGCAGTGCTAACCTAAGGGGGGGTGAGACCCAGTACTTC.

Worth noting for this clonotype: The junction departs from germline at one end; a sequencing error may be responsible. The chain employs TRBV11-1 and TRBJ2-7; D not resolved. Germline V CDR1 and CDR2: SGHAT, FQDESV (reference sequence). The length of the CDR3 is 14 residues. The CDR3 DNA sequence: TGTGCCAGCAGCTTAGGTAACGGGTCCTACGAGCTGTACTTC. It is translated as CASSLGNGSYELYF.

This clonotype appeared a single time. The rearrangement links TRBV6-5 to TRBJ1-2; 8 bases align to TRBD1. The V and J ends lost 4 bases and 10 bases, in that order; junction bases with no gene match: 8. CDR3 length: 13 residues. The germline V gene has CDR1 MNHEY and CDR2 SVGAGI. The CDR3 DNA reads as TGTGCCAGCAGTTTGGACAGGGACTATCTCTACACCTTC. It encodes CASSLDRDYLYTF.

This clonotype was observed a few times. A read error may be the cause here, since a much bigger clone is one base away. The gene calls are TRBV12-3 or TRBV12-4 and TRBJ2-7, with D unresolved. The CDR3 runs to 11 residues. Trimming took off 1 base at V and 11 bases at J, with 9 bases between the two ends. The CDR3 region is CASSLGIGKYF. The CDR3 nucleotides are TGTGCCAGCAGTTTAGGAATAGGGAAGTACTTC.

On this clonotype: A read error may account for a junction end that differs from germline. V and J are TRBV10-3 and TRBJ1-2, with TRBD1 matching 7 bases. Germline CDR1 ENHRY, CDR2 SYGVKD. CDR3 size: 12 residues. The CDR3 DNA follows: TGTGCCACCTTAGGACAGGACAATGGCTACGCCTTC. Amino acid sequence: CATLGQDNGYAF.

As concerns this clonotype: Compared with germline, one end of the junction differs, possibly owing to a read error. The chain couples TRBV11-1 to TRBJ2-7, with D tentatively TRBD1 (5 bases). Germline V gene sequence: CDR1 SGHAT, CDR2 FQDESV (reference sequence). The CDR3 runs to 17 residues. The CDR3 reads CDSSLKTVSHRFYEQYF. The CDR3 DNA sequence: TGTGACAGCAGCTTAAAGACAGTCTCACACCGATTTTACGAGCAGTATTTC.

Remarks on this clonotype: The final CDR3 position lacks the conserved phenylalanine or tryptophan, pointing to a likely read error. The chain links TRBV6-2 or TRBV6-3 to TRBJ2-7; a possible D gene is TRBD1 (5 bases). The germline V gene has CDR1 MNHEY and CDR2 SVGEGT. Trimming cost V 0 bases and J 4 bases, with 13 bases left between them. This CDR3 is 15 amino acids long. The chain's CDR3 is CASSYSGEEPYEQYL. The CDR3 DNA sequence: TGTGCCAGCAGTTACTCAGGGGAAGAGCCTTACGAGCAGTACTTA.

This clonotype was counted many times. This rearrangement joins TRBV20-1 to TRBJ2-7; TRBD1 matches at 9 bases. This CDR3 contains 14 residues. V gave up 6 bases and J gave up 2 bases; unmatched junction bases: 8. Germline assignment: CDR1 DFQATT and CDR2 SNEGSKA (reference sequence). The CDR3 DNA reads as TGCAGTGCGTATGTCACAGGGGGCGCCTACGAGCAGTACTTC. Amino acid sequence: CSAYVTGGAYEQYF.

In this sample, this clonotype turned up many times. The rearrangement joins TRBV28 to TRBJ1-2; possibly TRBD1 for D (6 bases). This CDR3 contains 14 residues. V shed 6 bases and J shed 4 bases, with 15 bases lying between them. CDR1 and CDR2 (germline): MDHEN, SYDVKM. CDR3 DNA sequence: TGTGCCAGCAGCCTCCAGGGGACTTTCTATGGCTACACCTTC. It codes for CASSLQGTFYGYTF.

This clonotype was seen once. The genes are TRBV5-1 and TRBJ2-3; possible D gene TRBD1, 5 bases. Germline V lookup: CDR1 SGHRS, CDR2 YFSETQ. The CDR3 is 14 residues long. Trimming stripped 4 bases from V and 2 bases from J, with 11 bases between. Written as DNA, the CDR3 is TGCGCCAGCAGCATGGTACAGGACACAGATACGCAGTATTTT. Its protein product is CASSMVQDTDTQYF.

In this sample, this clonotype turned up many times. The V and J genes are TRBV28 and TRBJ2-1, with 9 bases aligning to TRBD2. The CDR3 totals 19 residues. The germline CDR1 and CDR2 sequences are MDHEN and SYDVKM. With V trimmed by 7 bases and J by 6 bases, 22 bases remained unmatched. Written as DNA, the CDR3 is TGTGCCAGCAAGTTAGGCGACAGCGGGCCGGCTAGCGGGATCAATGAGCAGTTCTTC. Residues: CASKLGDSGPASGINEQFF.

With regard to this clonotype: One base away lies a much larger clone, so this may be a sequencing read error. The genes are TRBV20-1 and TRBJ1-2, with D unresolved. Per germline, CDR1 DFQATT and CDR2 SNEGSKA (reference sequence). There are 12 residues in the CDR3. CDR3 residues: CSAEGQKEGCTF. CDR3 DNA: TGCAGTGCTGAAGGGCAGAAGGAAGGCTGCACCTTC.

Details on this clonotype: The junction departs from the called germline gene at one end, perhaps through a read error. This chain uses TRBV11-2 with TRBJ1-6; D perhaps matches TRBD1 (6 bases). The CDR3 is 17 amino acids. The germline gives CDR1 SGHAT, CDR2 FQNNGV. The CDR3 protein is CASSPWGTRGLNSSLHF. In nucleotides, the CDR3 is TGTGCCAGCAGCCCGTGGGGGACAAGGGGCCTTAATTCATCCCTCCACTTT.

In this sample, this clonotype turned up many times. CDR3: CSATTSGVRNEQFF. The CDR3 nucleotides read TGCAGTGCAACCACTAGCGGGGTCAGGAATGAGCAGTTCTTC. This rearrangement joins TRBV20-1 to TRBJ2-1; 10 nucleotides agree with TRBD2. This CDR3 is built from 14 residues. Germline CDR1 and CDR2: DFQATT and SNEGSKA (reference sequence). Trimming removed 6 bases from V and 7 bases from J; junction bases left unmatched: 9.

V and J are TRBV29-1 and TRBJ2-1, with a possible D match to TRBD1 (6 bases). Germline V lookup: CDR1 SQVTM, CDR2 ANQGSEA. CDR3 length: 16 residues. As DNA, the CDR3 is TGCATCGCTGACGAGGCCGCACAGGGTGGCATGGGTGAGCAGTTCTTC. Encoded protein: CIADEAAQGGMGEQFF.

There are many counts of this clonotype. This chain uses TRBV6-2 or TRBV6-3 with TRBJ1-5; D possibly corresponds to TRBD1 (5 bases). Germline V gene lookup returns CDR1 MNHEY and CDR2 SVGEGT. The CDR3 contains 16 residues. The ends were cut back, 6 bases at V and 5 bases at J, with 20 bases in the middle. CDR3 sequence (DNA): TGTGCCAGCAGCCGCGACGCCACTTTCAGGGATCAGCCCCAGCATTTT. The encoded protein is CASSRDATFRDQPQHF.

This clonotype occurred many times. The chain is built from TRBV5-1 and TRBJ1-6; 7 positions agree with TRBD1. The CDR3 loop spans 16 amino acids. The ends lost 5 bases at V and 8 bases at J; junction bases unmatched: 13. Germline loops: CDR1 SGHRS, CDR2 YFSETQ. The CDR3 here is CASRPRTGVVDSPLHF. The CDR3 bases are TGCGCCAGCAGACCTAGAACAGGGGTAGTCGATTCACCCCTCCACTTT.

This clonotype came up a few times. It may be a read error: a sequence one base away is much more abundant. V and J are TRBV4-1 and TRBJ1-1; D is uncertain. Germline values: CDR1 MGHRA, CDR2 YSYEKL. With 7 bases removed from V and 3 bases from J, the gap between germline ends came to 6 bases. The CDR3 contains 11 residues. The CDR3 region is CASNRHTEAFF. CDR3 coding DNA: TGCGCCAGCAACCGACACACTGAAGCTTTCTTT.

A note on this clonotype: Relative to the germline gene, one junction end is altered; a read error may explain this. This chain links TRBV11-3 with TRBJ2-2; 8 nucleotides line up with TRBD2. Germline V lookup: CDR1 SGHNT, CDR2 YENEEA. This CDR3 is 15 amino acids long. The CDR3 nucleotides read TGCGCCAGCAGTACACGACTAGCGATTGCCGGGGAGCTGTTTTTT. It yields the protein CASSTRLAIAGELFF.

The chain has TRBV6-1 and TRBJ2-1; D unclear. The CDR3 spans 15 residues. V lost 9 bases and J 11 bases, leaving 26 bases between the germline ends. Germline V lookup: CDR1 MNHNS, CDR2 SASEGT. The CDR3 DNA reads TGTGCCAGTAGTCAAGAAGTAGGGTGGGTATCGAAGCAGTTCTTC. Its translation is CASSQEVGWVSKQFF.

Comment on this clonotype: Sequence at one end of the junction differs from germline and may be a read error. The chain employs TRBV11-3 and TRBJ2-6; 8 bases agree with TRBD1. The CDR3 is 16 amino acids. Per germline, CDR1 SGHNT and CDR2 YENEEA. DNA for the CDR3: TGTGCCAGCAGCAAAAGGGACGTGACAGGGGCCAAGGTCCTGACTTTC. This codes for CASSKRDVTGAKVLTF.

In regard to this clonotype: Being one base from a much bigger clone, this may be a read error. The chain has TRBV28 and TRBJ2-1; a possible D gene is TRBD1 (6 bases). The CDR3 loop spans 17 amino acids. V dropped 3 bases and J dropped 6 bases, with 21 bases sitting between them. Germline-derived CDR1 and CDR2 are MDHEN and SYDVKM. Here the CDR3 reads CASSFRGIGTRGNEQFF. CDR3 DNA sequence: TGTGCCAGCAGTTTTAGGGGAATCGGCACCAGGGGCAATGAGCAGTTCTTC. The full variable domain, its missing parts supplied by reference TRBV28 and TRBJ2-1, is DVKVTQSSRYLVKRTGEKVFLECVQDMDHENMFWYRQDPGLGLRLIYFSYDVKMKEKGDIPEGYSVSREKKERFSLILESASTNQTSMYLCASSFRGIGTRGNEQFFGPGTRLTVL.

This sequence joins TRBV29-1 and TRBJ2-5, with D unclear. The CDR3 is made up of 12 amino acids. Germline CDR1 reads SQVTM; CDR2 reads ANQGSEA. Trimming cost V 4 bases and J 9 bases, with 15 bases left between them. CDR3 sequence reads: CSVVTSFGAQYF. The CDR3 region has the DNA TGCAGCGTTGTGACTTCCTTTGGGGCCCAGTACTTC.

Comments on this clonotype: A single base separates this from a much larger clone, so it may be a read error. The chain recombines TRBV21-1 with TRBJ2-4; TRBD1 is the table's D call and was not checked against the DNA. TRBV21-1 is a known pseudogene. This CDR3 is built from 18 residues. The CDR3 sequence is CASSKLEERRTEKNIQYF. As DNA, the CDR3 is TGTGCCAGCAGCAAGTTAGAAGAAAGGAGGACAGAAAAAAACATTCAGTACTTC.

The CDR3 coding sequence is TGTGATAGCAGACGGACTACTACGCCTACTGAGCAGTTCTTC. It yields the protein CDSRRTTTPTEQFF. The chain uses TRBV11-3 and TRBJ2-1, with D perhaps matching TRBD2 (6 bases). The CDR3 is 14 residues long. The germline V gene has CDR1 SGHNT and CDR2 YENEEA.